Following are 10 T cell receptor beta chains from one sample sequenced in a study of response to subunit inactivated influenza vaccine. TCRdb re-derived calls from the RT-PCR reads in MiXCR, one entry per CDR3 protein. The table includes some 570,000 distinct CDR3 sequences, about 11% detected once. This sample was also put to use in a study of T cells expressing NK-cell markers. As that study records: Generation of TCR beta cDNA was performed by 5'RACE template switching incorporating UMIs.

Sequenced material: PBMCs from blood, taken on the day of vaccination. Receptors were obtained from a man aged 45-65 years who received an inactivated influenza vaccine.

The genes are TRBV5-6 and TRBJ1-4, with TRBD1 as a possible D gene (6 bases). The CDR3 runs to 15 residues. In germline, CDR1 is SGHDT, CDR2 YYEEEE. The V end lost 1 base, the J end lost 7 bases, and 14 bases lay between the germline ends. The CDR3 DNA sequence: TGTGCCAGCAGCTTGAAGGGACTCAGGGGTGAAAAACTGTTTTTT. This sequence encodes CASSLKGLRGEKLFF.

This clonotype was seen more than once but under ten times. J is TRBJ2-4 and V is TRBV28; D is ambiguous. V was trimmed by 2 bases and J by 0 bases, leaving 17 bases between them. This CDR3 comprises 18 residues. Germline V gene data show CDR1 as MDHEN and CDR2 as SYDVKM. The CDR3 sequence is CASSLMPAKILAKNIQYF. The CDR3 DNA is TGTGCCAGCAGTTTAATGCCAGCAAAGATTTTAGCCAAAAACATTCAGTACTTC.

This clonotype was seen a handful of times. The chain couples TRBV12-3 or TRBV12-4 to TRBJ2-1; 7 nucleotides match TRBD1. This CDR3 has 14 residues. After removal of 6 bases from V and 15 bases from J, the junction contained 17 bases not matched to a gene. Here the CDR3 DNA reads TGTGCCAGCAGCCCCGATTATCCCGGACAGGATTGGTTCTTC. Protein: CASSPDYPGQDWFF.

The chain recombines TRBV4-1 with TRBJ2-7; D gene ambiguous. Germline CDR1 is MGHRA and CDR2 is YSYEKL. Trimming removed 3 bases at V and 0 bases at J, with 15 bases between. The CDR3 runs to 16 residues. This CDR3 is CASSHPTTSSSYEQYF. The CDR3 DNA is TGCGCCAGCAGCCACCCAACTACTTCGAGCTCCTACGAGCAGTACTTC.

In its sample, this clonotype was seen a few times. The V and J genes are TRBV4-3 and TRBJ2-4; 7 nucleotides match TRBD1. The CDR3 has 16 amino acids. Germline loops: CDR1 LGHNA, CDR2 YSLEER. V trimming: 0 bases; J trimming: 8 bases; junction bases outside the gene matches: 10. CDR3 sequence: CASSQDRRDSFDIQYF. Here the CDR3 DNA reads TGCGCCAGCAGCCAAGATCGCAGGGACAGCTTCGACATTCAGTACTTC.

Ten or more counts support this clonotype. The chain recombines TRBV7-6 with TRBJ2-7; possible D gene TRBD1, 5 bases. The length of the CDR3 is 14 residues. Germline CDR1 is SGHVS and CDR2 is FNYEAQ. The V end lost 3 bases, the J end lost 0 bases, and 9 bases lay between the germline ends. The CDR3 sequence: CASSLTESSYEQYF. The CDR3 DNA is TGTGCCAGCAGCTTGACAGAGAGCTCCTACGAGCAGTACTTC.

This clonotype was observed a handful of times. The chain employs TRBV4-1 and TRBJ2-7; no clear D gene. Germline CDR1 is MGHRA and CDR2 is YSYEKL. Trimming shortened V by 3 bases and J by 0 bases, and 12 bases separated the two germline ends. The CDR3 has 15 residues. CDR3 sequence reads: CASSQQDGYSYEQYF. The CDR3 nucleotides read TGCGCCAGCAGCCAGCAGGACGGATACTCCTACGAGCAGTACTTC.

CDR3 region: CASRNDRGIYEQYF. The CDR3 DNA follows: TGCGCCAGCAGGAACGACAGGGGAATTTACGAGCAGTACTTC. This chain uses TRBV5-1 with TRBJ2-7, with TRBD1 matching over 8 bases. Per the germline V gene, CDR1 is SGHRS and CDR2 is YFSETQ. CDR3 length equals 14 residues. V gave up 5 bases and J gave up 4 bases; unmatched junction bases: 8.

This clonotype turned up a few times. V usage is TRBV12-3 or TRBV12-4 and J usage is TRBJ2-5; D possibly corresponds to TRBD2 (5 bases). The length of the CDR3 is 11 residues. Deletions cut 5 bases from V and 9 bases from J, with 10 bases between. CDR3 sequence reads: CASSLNGAQYF. The CDR3 region has the DNA TGTGCCAGCAGTCTCAACGGGGCCCAGTACTTC.

This chain uses TRBV7-9 with TRBJ2-2; D is uncertain. Germline V gene sequence: CDR1 SEHNR, CDR2 FQNEAQ (reference sequence). V dropped 3 bases and J dropped 4 bases, with 6 bases sitting between them. The CDR3 contains 13 residues. The CDR3: CASSFWATGELFF. CDR3 bases: TGTGCCAGCAGCTTCTGGGCCACCGGGGAGCTGTTTTTT. The full variable domain, its missing parts supplied by reference TRBV7-9 and TRBJ2-2, is DTGVSQNPRHKITKRGQNVTFRCDPISEHNRLYWYRQTLGQGPEFLTYFQNEAQLEKSRLLSDRFSAERPKGSFSTLEIQRTEQGDSAMYLCASSFWATGELFFGEGSRLTVL.